This paragraph covers one T cell receptor (beta chain) sequence. Antigen unknown. Sequenced by immunoSEQ multiplex PCR; TCRdb stores in-frame clones only, minus some. The sample shows some 25,000 clones, more than 80% of them seen only once. V shed 6 bases and J shed 2 bases, with 8 bases lying between them. This CDR3 is built from 12 residues. Looked up from germline, CDR1 is MDHEN and CDR2 is SYDVKM. Peripheral blood came from all dose cohorts at three timepoints. The sample belongs to a study of OX40 agonist ivuxolimab in advanced cancers. Across the study: Ivuxolimab, an agonist antibody against OX40 (CD134), was given to patients.

Notes on the study in general: Partial responders receiving 0.1-3.0 mg/kg showed among the lowest clonal expansion. Expanded clones belonging to CD8+ T cells outnumbered, on average, those of CD4+.

This sequence originates from an adult with an advanced solid tumor such as melanoma, head and neck, liver or kidney cancer. The source was CD4+ or CD8+ T cells sorted from blood, collected in a trial of the OX40 agonist ivuxolimab. The rearrangement links TRBV28 to TRBJ2-7; D unclear. The CDR3 coding sequence is TGTGCCAGCAGGGGCCTCACCTACGAGCAGTACTTC. Translated: CASRGLTYEQYF.